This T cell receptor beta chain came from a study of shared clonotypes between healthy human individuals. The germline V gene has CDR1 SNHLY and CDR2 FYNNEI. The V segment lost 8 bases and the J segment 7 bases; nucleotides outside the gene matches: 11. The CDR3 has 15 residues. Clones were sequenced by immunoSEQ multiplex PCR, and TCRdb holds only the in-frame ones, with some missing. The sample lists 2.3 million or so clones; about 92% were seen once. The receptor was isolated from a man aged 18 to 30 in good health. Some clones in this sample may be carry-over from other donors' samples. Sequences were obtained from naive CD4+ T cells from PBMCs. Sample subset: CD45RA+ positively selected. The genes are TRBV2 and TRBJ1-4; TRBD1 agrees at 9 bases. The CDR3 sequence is CASVSEGQGGEKLFF. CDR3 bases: TGTGCCAGCGTTAGTGAGGGACAGGGTGGTGAAAAACTGTTTTTT.